This T cell receptor (beta chain) is drawn from a study of OX40 agonist ivuxolimab in advanced cancers. The wider study: Those treated in dose escalation had hepatocellular carcinoma, melanoma, renal cell cancer or head and neck cancer.

A word on this clone: The antigen is undetermined.

The CDR3 contains 16 residues. Trimming stripped 0 bases from V and 4 bases from J, with 13 bases between. Germline loops: CDR1 LGHNA, CDR2 YSLEER. Only in-frame clones appear in the TCRdb table, and some are missing; sequencing was by immunoSEQ multiplex PCR. Among more than 65,000 clones, 94% were seen once, and the ten largest hold approximately 15%. The study, taken as a whole, reports: The study found among the lowest clonal expansion in partial responders at 0.1-3.0 mg/kg. CD4+ and CD8+ T cells in blood underwent clonal expansion by week 6 at 0.1 to 3.0 mg/kg.

This receptor was identified in an adult with an advanced solid tumor such as melanoma, head and neck, liver or kidney cancer. This chain links TRBV4-3 with TRBJ2-1; D is uncertain. Sequencing was performed on CD4+ or CD8+ T cells sorted from blood, taken in a trial of the OX40 agonist ivuxolimab. The chain's CDR3 is CASSQEVDSPYNEQFF. As DNA, the CDR3 is TGCGCCAGCAGCCAAGAGGTCGACTCCCCTTACAATGAGCAGTTCTTC.